A selection of T cell receptor beta chains follows, all from one sample in a study of blood T cell repertoires in COVID-19. Measured with immunoSEQ multiplex PCR; TCRdb has only the in-frame clones, and not every one. The sample comprises 380,000 or so clones, around 89% of which are singletons, and 0.95% to 1% rests with the top ten. Sequenced material: PBMCs or T cells enriched from blood (not recorded which). These receptors were taken from a woman aged 30 to 39 with acute COVID-19. Both conserved end residues are part of each CDR3. Each record gives: V gene, J gene, clone size, D gene, CDR3 DNA, CDR3 protein. The D gene is left open where the match is weak. Not every row has a clone size; where given, it reads once, few, many or a size class.

TRBV9	TRBJ1-4	NA	NA	TGTGCCAGCAGCCCCAAGGACAGAACTAATGAAAAACTGTTTTTT	CASSPKDRTNEKLFF
TRBV9	TRBJ1-5	NA	NA	TGTGCCAGCAGCGTTGGATCACAGCCTAATAGCAATCAGCCCCAGCATTTT	CASSVGSQPNSNQPQHF
TRBV19	TRBJ1-1	few	NA	TGTGCCAGTAATACCGGGACACCTCGGAGAGGGAACACTGAAGCTTTCTTT	CASNTGTPRRGNTEAFF
TRBV6-5	TRBJ1-5	NA	TRBD1	TGTGCCAGCAGTTACTCGGGACAGGGTTCCCAGCCCCAGCATTTT	CASSYSGQGSQPQHF
TRBV7-3	TRBJ2-1	NA	TRBD1	TGTGCCAGCAGCTTTGGGACAGGTACGAGAAATGAGCAGTTCTTC	CASSFGTGTRNEQFF
TRBV9	TRBJ2-3	few	NA	TGTGCCAGCAGCGTAAGGGGCAGCACAGATACGCAGTATTTT	CASSVRGSTDTQYF
TRBV12-3/TRBV12-4	TRBJ2-7	NA	NA	TGTGCCAGCAGTTTAGCGGGAGAGGACGAGCAGTACTTC	CASSLAGEDEQYF
TRBV5-6	TRBJ1-1	NA	TRBD1	TGTGCCAGCAGCCTGACAGGGGTGCGGAACACTGAAGCTTTCTTT	CASSLTGVRNTEAFF
TRBV20-1	TRBJ2-5	NA	TRBD2	TGCAGTGCTAGTGGGAGCGGGGGACACCAAGAGACCCAGTACTTC	CSASGSGGHQETQYF
TRBV10-3	TRBJ1-2	NA	NA	TGTGCCATCAGTGAGTCGAGGCGGGGGGCGTCTGATGGCTACACCTTC	CAISESRRGASDGYTF
TRBV9	TRBJ2-3	once	TRBD2	TGTGCCAGCAGCGTACGGACTAGCGGGAAAACAGATACGCAGTATTTT	CASSVRTSGKTDTQYF
TRBV7-3	TRBJ2-5	NA	TRBD2	TGTGCCAGCAGCTTACTTCCCAGCGGGGCAGAGACCCAGTACTTC	CASSLLPSGAETQYF
TRBV10-3	TRBJ2-2	once	NA	TGTGCCATCCAAGTACGGGGAGACACCGGGGAGCTGTTTTTT	CAIQVRGDTGELFF
TRBV27	TRBJ1-6	NA	NA	TGTGCCAGCAGACCAGGGTTGTATTCACCCCTCCACTTT	CASRPGLYSPLHF
TRBV7-7	TRBJ1-4	once	TRBD1	TGTGCCAGCAGCTTAACTATTTGGCAGGGGGCAACTAATGAAAAACTGTTTTTT	CASSLTIWQGATNEKLFF
TRBV6-5	TRBJ1-3	NA	NA	TGTGCCAGCAGTTACTCCCGGAGCTCTGGAAACACCATATATTTT	CASSYSRSSGNTIYF
TRBV3-1/TRBV3-2	TRBJ1-2	NA	NA	TGTGCCAGCAGCCAACCCCGAGGAGGCTACACCTTC	CASSQPRGGYTF
TRBV4-1	TRBJ1-4	NA	NA	TGCGCCAGCAGCCAAGATTCGTCAGCGGACCCCCAATCAACTAATGAAAAACTGTTTTTT	CASSQDSSADPQSTNEKLFF
TRBV6-1	TRBJ2-1	NA	NA	TGTGCCAGCAGTGAAGTGGAGACTAGTGGCCTCTTCTTC	CASSEVETSGLFF
TRBV11-1	TRBJ2-7	NA	NA	TGTGCCAGCAGCTTAGAGGCGGGGTACTACGAGCAGTACTTC	CASSLEAGYYEQYF
TRBV30	TRBJ1-3	NA	TRBD1	TGTGCCTGGAGTGGGGCCAGGGGGCCAATTTTCTCTGGAAACACCATATATTTT	CAWSGARGPIFSGNTIYF
TRBV29-1	TRBJ1-5	NA	NA	TGCAGCGTTGAAGATGGAGAGGGTCAGCCCCAGCATTTT	CSVEDGEGQPQHF
TRBV30	TRBJ1-1	NA	NA	TGTGCCTGCGGGGGGAACACTGAAGCTTTCTTT	CACGGNTEAFF
TRBV6-5	TRBJ1-5	NA	TRBD1	TGTGCCAGCAGTTACTCGGGGGGACAGGCCCAGCATTTT	CASSYSGGQAQHF
TRBV5-1	TRBJ2-2	once	NA	TGCGCCAGCAGCTTGATCGTGGGGGGAAACACCGGGGAGCTGTTTTTT	CASSLIVGGNTGELFF
TRBV6-2/TRBV6-3	TRBJ2-4	NA	TRBD2	TGTGCCAGCAGTCAACTAGCGGGAATAGCCAAAAACATTCAGTACTTC	CASSQLAGIAKNIQYF
TRBV27	TRBJ2-7	NA	NA	TGTGCCAGCAGTTTCTCGTCGGGTTTCGGTTCCAGACTCCCCGGGGAAAAGTACTTC	CASSFSSGFGSRLPGEKYF
TRBV10-3	TRBJ1-2	NA	TRBD1	TGTGCCATCGGGGACAGGAATAACTATGGCTACACCTTC	CAIGDRNNYGYTF
TRBV18	TRBJ2-7	NA	NA	TGTGCCAGCTCACCACCAAGTTCGAGCTCCTACGAGCAGTACTTC	CASSPPSSSSYEQYF
TRBV7-8	TRBJ2-7	NA	TRBD1	TGTGCCAGCAGCTTAGTTAGGACAGGGGGATCCTACGAGCAGTACTTC	CASSLVRTGGSYEQYF
TRBV3-1/TRBV3-2	TRBJ1-1	once	TRBD1	TGTGCCAGCAGCCCCAGGGGGCGAGGGAACACTGAAGCTTTCTTT	CASSPRGRGNTEAFF
TRBV5-1	TRBJ2-1	many	TRBD2	TGCGCCAGCAGACCAACTCCGGGGGGGCGGGAGCAGTTCTTC	CASRPTPGGREQFF
TRBV6-5	TRBJ2-1	NA	NA	TGTGCCAGCAGGCCGACTGTCTTCTCCTACAATGAGCAGTTCTTC	CASRPTVFSYNEQFF
TRBV13	TRBJ2-1	NA	TRBD1	TGTGCCAGCAGCGACGGACAGGGTTCCTACAATGAGCAGTTCTTC	CASSDGQGSYNEQFF
TRBV7-2	TRBJ1-2	NA	TRBD1	TGTGCCAGCAGCTTAAAGGCGACAGGGAGCCTCTATGGCTACACCTTC	CASSLKATGSLYGYTF
TRBV3-1/TRBV3-2	TRBJ2-7	NA	NA	TGTGCCAGCAGCGTAAACCATGGGAGCTACGAGCAGTACTTC	CASSVNHGSYEQYF
TRBV3-1/TRBV3-2	TRBJ1-6	NA	NA	TGTGCCAGCAGCCAAGCAAACAGGGATTCACCCCTCCACTTT	CASSQANRDSPLHF
TRBV3-1/TRBV3-2	TRBJ2-7	NA	NA	TGTGCCAGCAGTCCCCGCACAAACGAGCAGTACTTC	CASSPRTNEQYF
TRBV5-6	TRBJ1-2	NA	NA	TGTGCCAGCAGCCCGAGGGGGGGCGGCTATGGCTACACCTTC	CASSPRGGGYGYTF
TRBV19	TRBJ1-2	NA	NA	TGTGCCAGTAGTATGGGGTCAGGGCCCTATGGCTACACCTTC	CASSMGSGPYGYTF
TRBV19	TRBJ1-5	NA	NA	TGTGCCAGTAGTATTGGGGGCCATAGCAATCAGCCCCAGCATTTT	CASSIGGHSNQPQHF
TRBV24-1	TRBJ2-5	once	TRBD1	TGTGCCACCAGAGTTCACAGGGGCCCCAAGCCCCAGTACTTC	CATRVHRGPKPQYF
TRBV5-1	TRBJ2-2	NA	NA	TGCGCCAGCAGCTTGGGTCAGGTTATAACCGGGGAGCTGTTTTTT	CASSLGQVITGELFF
TRBV7-2	TRBJ1-1	NA	NA	TGTGCCAGCAGCCCGGGACAAAGGAACACTGAAGCTTTCTTT	CASSPGQRNTEAFF
TRBV10-3	TRBJ1-5	once	NA	TGTGCCATCAGTGACTCGGTGGGAGGGGGACAGCCCCAGCATTTT	CAISDSVGGGQPQHF
TRBV11-1	TRBJ1-1	NA	NA	TGTGCCAGCAGCTTCAGACAGAAGAACACTGAAGCTTTCTTT	CASSFRQKNTEAFF
TRBV5-1	TRBJ2-2	NA	TRBD1	TGCGCCAGCAGCCCTACTCGAGGGGGCCCAGCCGGGGAGCTGTTTTTT	CASSPTRGGPAGELFF
TRBV25-1	TRBJ2-5	NA	TRBD1	TGTGCCAGCAGTGTTCCGGGACAGGGGGCTGGAGAGACCCAGTACTTC	CASSVPGQGAGETQYF
TRBV7-2	TRBJ1-3	NA	TRBD1	TGTGCCAGCAGCTTAGGGTGGTCAGGGGGCTCTGGAAACACCATATATTTT	CASSLGWSGGSGNTIYF
TRBV6-5	TRBJ2-5	once	NA	TGTGCCAGCAGTTATGAGGAAGGAGAGACCCAGTACTTC	CASSYEEGETQYF
TRBV5-1	TRBJ2-3	NA	TRBD2	TGCGCCAGCAGTACGGGGGGGCTTCCAGATACGCAGTATTTT	CASSTGGLPDTQYF
TRBV24-1	TRBJ1-2	NA	NA	TGTGCCACCAGTGATTTGCGGGGTACTGGCTACACCTTC	CATSDLRGTGYTF